Listed below are T cell receptor beta chains from one sample, sequenced in a study of blood T cell repertoires in COVID-19. Some clones are missing from TCRdb's copy, which holds only in-frame ones; the method was immunoSEQ multiplex PCR. The data contain about 65,000 clones, approximately 75% of them singletons. The sequenced sample was peripheral blood. Receptors were obtained from a man older than 75 with acute or convalescent COVID-19. CDR3s include the opening cysteine and the closing phenylalanine or tryptophan. Fields, in order: V gene, J gene, clone size, D gene, CDR3 DNA, CDR3 protein. The D gene is left open where the match is weak. Clone size, where shown, is once, few, many, or a class for clones that have expanded.

TRBV21-1,TRBJ1-6,-,-,TGTGCCAGCAGCATCACTCCGACAGGTCACGATTCACCCCTCCACTTT,CASSITPTGHDSPLHF
TRBV11-2,TRBJ1-6,-,-,TGTGCCAGCAGCCCTCGGGGGTCGGTTTCACCCCTCCACTTT,CASSPRGSVSPLHF
TRBV18,TRBJ1-6,-,TRBD1,TGTGCCAGCTCACTGGACAGGGTTGCTTCACCCCTCCACTTT,CASSLDRVASPLHF
TRBV10-3,TRBJ1-1,-,TRBD1,TGTGCCATCGGAAGACAGGGGGCGGACACTGAAGCTTTCTTT,CAIGRQGADTEAFF
TRBV10-2,TRBJ1-3,-,-,TGCGCCAGCAGTGGACCGGGTGGAGGAAACACCATATATTTT,CASSGPGGGNTIYF
TRBV19,TRBJ1-5,once,-,TGTGCCAGTACCCATGCCCCGATTCAGGGATATAGCAATCAGCCCCAGCATTTT,CASTHAPIQGYSNQPQHF
TRBV7-8,TRBJ1-1,few,TRBD1,TGTGCCAGCAGCTTAGGGACGATCCGGGACAGCTTGAACACTGAAGCTTTCTTT,CASSLGTIRDSLNTEAFF
TRBV18,TRBJ2-1,-,-,TGTGCCAGCTCACCACTAACTCTGAATGAGCAGTTCTTC,CASSPLTLNEQFF
TRBV29-1,TRBJ1-2,-,TRBD1,TGCAGCGGAACGAACAGGGGGGAGGGCTACACCTTC,CSGTNRGEGYTF
TRBV12-3/TRBV12-4,TRBJ1-6,-,-,TGTGCCAGCAGTTTGAAGGGGAATTCACCCCTCCACTTT,CASSLKGNSPLHF
TRBV6-5,TRBJ2-1,-,-,TGTGCCAGCAGTTATACAGGTTACAATGAGCAGTTCTTC,CASSYTGYNEQFF
TRBV18,TRBJ1-2,-,-,TGTGCCAGCTCACCATCGGCAGGGTGGAACTATGGCTACACCTTC,CASSPSAGWNYGYTF
TRBV19,TRBJ1-3,-,-,TGTGCCAGTAGTATAGGCTACAGGGCGTCCTCTGGAAACACCATATATTTT,CASSIGYRASSGNTIYF
TRBV11-2,TRBJ1-2,few,TRBD1,TGTGCCAGCAGTTCGGGACAGAACTATGGCTACACCTTC,CASSSGQNYGYTF
TRBV21-1,TRBJ1-1,once,-,TGTGCCAGCTCCCCGGGACAGGGAGACACTGAAGCTTTCTTT,CASSPGQGDTEAFF
TRBV5-1,TRBJ1-6,-,-,TGCGCCAGCAGCTTAAATGAGGGAGTAAATTCACCCCTCCACTTT,CASSLNEGVNSPLHF
TRBV2,TRBJ1-4,-,-,TGTGCCAGCAGTGACAGGGGCGAAAAACTGTTTTTT,CASSDRGEKLFF
TRBV11-3,TRBJ1-3,-,-,TGTGCCAGCAGCTCGCGGTCCGGAAACACCATATATTTT,CASSSRSGNTIYF
TRBV19,TRBJ1-3,medium-sized,-,TGTGCCAGTAGTATTCTTCTTGGAAACACCATATATTTT,CASSILLGNTIYF
TRBV15,TRBJ2-1,-,TRBD1,TGTGCCACCAGTAGGATAGGGGGCGCAGGCTACAATGAGCAGTTCTTC,CATSRIGGAGYNEQFF
TRBV7-8,TRBJ1-1,-,-,TGTGCCAGCAGCTTATATGAGGGGAACACTGAAGCTTTCTTT,CASSLYEGNTEAFF
TRBV15,TRBJ1-3,-,-,TGTGCCACCAGCAGAGGAGCGGGGTCTGGAAACACCATATATTTT,CATSRGAGSGNTIYF
TRBV18,TRBJ1-1,-,TRBD1,TGTGCCAGCTCACCTACGACAGGGGGTCGTTCTGAAGCTTTCTTT,CASSPTTGGRSEAFF
TRBV10-3,TRBJ1-1,-,-,TGTGCCATCAGTGAGGTCAGGGCACGTGAAGCTTTCTTT,CAISEVRAREAFF
TRBV29-1,TRBJ2-7,-,-,TGCAGCGTTGTAGTACAGCCGTACGAGCAGTACTTC,CSVVVQPYEQYF
TRBV5-1,TRBJ1-3,-,-,TGCGCCAGCAGCTTAGACGGACAGGGAAACACCATATATTTT,CASSLDGQGNTIYF
TRBV10-2,TRBJ2-3,-,-,TGCGCCAGCAGTGTCGGCGGGCCACCGGAAGATACGCAGTATTTT,CASSVGGPPEDTQYF
TRBV7-9,TRBJ2-7,-,TRBD1,TGTGCCAGCAGCTTTACAGGGGAAAACGAGCAGTACTTC,CASSFTGENEQYF
TRBV29-1,TRBJ1-5,-,-,TGCAGCGTTGGGGGGGACGGGGGCAATCAGCCCCAGCATTTT,CSVGGDGGNQPQHF
TRBV5-1,TRBJ2-3,-,TRBD1,TGCGCCAGCAGCTTGGCGGGACAGGTTAGGACAGATACGCAGTATTTT,CASSLAGQVRTDTQYF
TRBV7-8,TRBJ1-5,-,TRBD1,TGTGCCAGCAGCTTGGAGACAGGGGTTCAGCCCCAGCATTTT,CASSLETGVQPQHF
TRBV10-1,TRBJ2-2,-,TRBD1,TGCGCCAGCAGTACCGGGACAGGGTTAGTGATAGGTACCGGGGAGCTGTTTTTT,CASSTGTGLVIGTGELFF
TRBV5-1,TRBJ2-2,-,TRBD1,TGCGCCAGCAGCGGAACCGGGACAGGGGTTAGAACCGGGGAGCTGTTTTTT,CASSGTGTGVRTGELFF
TRBV11-2,TRBJ2-7,-,-,TGTGCCAGCAGCTTAGGTCTCTACTCCTACGAGCAGTACTTC,CASSLGLYSYEQYF
TRBV12-3/TRBV12-4,TRBJ1-2,few,-,TGTGCCAGTCACATGGTCACATTCGGGGGCTACACCTTC,CASHMVTFGGYTF
TRBV5-1,TRBJ2-7,-,-,TGCGCCAGCAGCTTGGGAGGGGCCGGGACATTGTACTTC,CASSLGGAGTLYF
TRBV19,TRBJ1-2,few,TRBD1,TGTGCCAGTAGTAAGTCCGGGACAGTAAACAACTATGGCTACACCTTC,CASSKSGTVNNYGYTF
TRBV5-6,TRBJ1-4,-,TRBD1,TGTGCCAGCAGCCGACGACAGGGAGGAAGTGAAAAACTGTTTTTT,CASSRRQGGSEKLFF
TRBV5-1,TRBJ1-1,-,-,TGCGCCAGCAGCTTTGCGGTCCTCACTGAAGCTTTCTTT,CASSFAVLTEAFF
TRBV18,TRBJ1-1,-,-,TGTGCCAGCTCACCAACAGTGATGAACACTGAAGCTTTCTTT,CASSPTVMNTEAFF
TRBV6-4,TRBJ2-6,-,TRBD1,TGTGCCAGCAGTGAGGGTAGGGGGCGGGCCAACGTCCTGACTTTC,CASSEGRGRANVLTF
TRBV7-9,TRBJ1-4,once,-,TGTGCCAGCAGTTTACAGGGAACTTCAACTAATGAAAAACTGTTTTTT,CASSLQGTSTNEKLFF
TRBV2,TRBJ1-1,-,TRBD1,TGTGCCAGCAGGGACAGGGGAGGAAGTGAGGAAGCTTTCTTT,CASRDRGGSEEAFF
TRBV2,TRBJ1-5,-,TRBD1,TGTGCCAGCAGCTTACAGGGGCTCGATCAGCCCCAGCATTTT,CASSLQGLDQPQHF
TRBV6-1,TRBJ1-5,-,TRBD1,TGTGCCAGCAGTGCTAGAGGACAGGGGGCGAGCAATCAGCCCCAGCATTTT,CASSARGQGASNQPQHF
TRBV3-1/TRBV3-2,TRBJ2-1,-,TRBD2,TGTGCCAGCAGCCTCCGGGGGGGCTCCTACAATGAGCAGTTCTTC,CASSLRGGSYNEQFF
TRBV2,TRBJ1-3,-,-,TGTGCCAGCGGCCCCCAGGGGTTAGCTGGAAACACCATATATTTT,CASGPQGLAGNTIYF
TRBV6-5,TRBJ1-1,-,TRBD1,TGTGCCACCCGGGACAGGGGGTTTTCAACTGAAGCTTTCTTT,CATRDRGFSTEAFF
TRBV7-9,TRBJ1-5,-,-,TGTGCCAGCAGCTTAGCGGCAGGTAGCAATCAGCCCCAGCATTTT,CASSLAAGSNQPQHF
TRBV5-1,TRBJ2-1,-,-,TGCGCCAGCACTTCCACGAGGACCGGGTCTGGCGGGGAGCAGTTCTTC,CASTSTRTGSGGEQFF
TRBV28,TRBJ1-2,-,TRBD1,TGTGCCAGCAGCCTCAGAGGGACAGGGGGCTTTCTGGATGGCTACACCTTC,CASSLRGTGGFLDGYTF
TRBV19,TRBJ1-5,-,TRBD1,TGTGCCAGTAGTATAATAAACAGGGGAAGCAATCAGCCCCAGCATTTT,CASSIINRGSNQPQHF
TRBV28,TRBJ2-7,-,TRBD2,TGTGCCAGCAATTCGCCCGGGACTAGCGGGGAAAAGTACGAGCAGTACTTC,CASNSPGTSGEKYEQYF
TRBV11-2,TRBJ1-4,-,-,TGTGCCAGCAGAGGCGGTCCTAATGAAAAACTGTTTTTT,CASRGGPNEKLFF
TRBV2,TRBJ1-6,-,-,TGTGCCAGCAGTGATATCCGTGGAGGGATAAGTAATTCACCCCTCCACTTT,CASSDIRGGISNSPLHF
TRBV29-1,TRBJ1-1,-,TRBD1,TGCAGCGTCGCCGGGACAGGCACTGAAGCTTTCTTT,CSVAGTGTEAFF